Listed here are 26 T cell receptor beta chains from one sample, sequenced in a study of blood T cells in healthy people across ages. Alongside a J-beta primer mix, a sample-barcoded 5' primer served in a second PCR lasting roughly 6 to 12 cycles. TCRdb analysed the 5' RACE reads with MiXCR anew, one entry per CDR3 protein. The data hold about 690,000 distinct CDR3 sequences, with around 41% observed a single time. The sequenced sample consisted of blood. All receptors derive from a man at least 80 years old in good health.

The genes are TRBV20-1 and TRBJ1-1; D might be TRBD1 (6 bases). The CDR3 runs to 9 residues. In germline, CDR1 is DFQATT, CDR2 SNEGSKA (reference sequence). Trimming left V 7 bases short and J 8 bases short, with 8 bases between. CDR3 sequence: CSVGGEAFF. The CDR3 DNA follows: TGCAGTGTAGGGGGGGAAGCTTTCTTT.

The chain couples TRBV7-8 to TRBJ2-5, with D uncertain. Germline V lookup: CDR1 SGHVS, CDR2 FQNEAQ. The V and J ends lost 5 bases and 4 bases respectively, with 23 bases between them. This CDR3 has 17 amino acids. The CDR3 region is CASSPYRAPRRIETQYF. Written as DNA, the CDR3 is TGTGCCAGCAGCCCTTACCGGGCCCCCCGTAGGATAGAGACCCAGTACTTC.

This clonotype was picked up a small number of times. V and J are TRBV5-1 and TRBJ2-2; TRBD1 might be the D (5 bases). The V gene's germline CDR1 is SGHRS and CDR2 YFSETQ. The CDR3 spans 13 residues. Between the trimmed V and J ends, which lost 10 bases and 2 bases, there was a span of 12 bases. CDR3 coding DNA: TGCGCCTCTGGGGCAGCCAACACCGGGGAGCTGTTTTTT. This encodes CASGAANTGELFF.

This clonotype appeared a few times. The V and J genes are TRBV11-2 and TRBJ2-3; 12 bases map to TRBD2. The CDR3 has 17 residues. V gave up 1 base and J gave up 4 bases; unmatched junction bases: 6. From germline, CDR1 is SGHAT and CDR2 FQNNGV. The CDR3 coding sequence is TGTGCCAGCAGCTTAGCGTCTAGCGGGGGGGCCGCAGATACGCAGTATTTT. Translated: CASSLASSGGAADTQYF.

There are a few counts of this clonotype. J is TRBJ1-2 and V is TRBV3-1; D is unresolved. Deletions cut 7 bases from V and 0 bases from J, with 15 bases between. This CDR3 comprises 15 residues. Germline assignment: CDR1 LGHDT and CDR2 YNNKEL (reference sequence). CDR3 DNA sequence: TGTGCCAGCATGGGGTTCTCTTCAGCTAACTATGGCTACACCTTC. Its protein is CASMGFSSANYGYTF.

The chain couples TRBV4-2 to TRBJ2-7; 7 bases line up with TRBD2. The CDR3 is 15 amino acids. The V gene's germline CDR1 is LGHNA and CDR2 YNFKEQ. The V and J ends lost 0 bases and 3 bases, in that order; junction bases with no gene match: 5. CDR3 loop: CASSQETASGYEQYF. In nucleotides, the CDR3 is TGTGCCAGCAGCCAAGAAACGGCTAGCGGCTACGAGCAGTACTTC.

The chain has TRBV6-5 and TRBJ2-1; unclear D gene. CDR1 is MNHEY, CDR2 SVGAGI, per germline. V shed 4 bases and J shed 9 bases, with 13 bases lying between them. The CDR3 length is 13 residues. The CDR3 region has the DNA TGTGCCAGCAGTTCCTGGCTGGGCGGTGAGCAGTTCTTC. This codes for CASSSWLGGEQFF.

This clonotype was seen only a few times. V gene TRBV20-1 combines with J gene TRBJ1-5; no reliable D call. Trimming cost V 0 bases and J 4 bases, with 10 bases left between them. The CDR3 runs to 14 residues. Germline CDR1 reads DFQATT; CDR2 reads SNEGSKA (reference sequence). The CDR3 reads CSARDRRKNQPQHF. In nucleotides, the CDR3 is TGCAGTGCTAGAGATAGGAGAAAAAATCAGCCCCAGCATTTT.

This clonotype showed up many times. This sequence joins TRBV7-2 and TRBJ2-5, with D unresolved. The germline V gene has CDR1 SGHTA and CDR2 FQGNSA. V lost 6 bases and J 5 bases, leaving 13 bases between the germline ends. The CDR3 sequence is 13 residues long. The CDR3, as DNA: TGTGCCAGCAGAGATCCGTTCGGGGAGACCCAGTACTTC. Its translation is CASRDPFGETQYF.

This clonotype was counted only a few times. The chain uses TRBV6-2 or TRBV6-3 and TRBJ2-1, with 8 bases identical to TRBD1. This CDR3 comprises 15 residues. CDR1 and CDR2 (germline): MNHEY, SVGEGT. J was trimmed by 4 bases and V by 7 bases; bases with no gene match: 9. The CDR3 reads CASIRQGRLYNEQFF. Here the CDR3 DNA reads TGTGCCAGCATACGACAGGGGCGGCTTTACAATGAGCAGTTCTTC.

The V and J genes are TRBV6-5 and TRBJ2-2, with a tentative D call TRBD1 (6 bases). The CDR3 spans 16 residues. Trimming pared 6 bases from V and 0 bases from J, leaving 14 bases between. Germline V CDR1 and CDR2: MNHEY, SVGAGI. The CDR3 DNA reads as TGTGCCAGCAGCCCCGGCAGGGGATCGAACACCGGGGAGCTGTTTTTT. Its protein product is CASSPGRGSNTGELFF.

This clonotype turned up a few times. The chain couples TRBV29-1 to TRBJ1-4, with D possibly matching TRBD1 (6 bases). The CDR3 spans 13 residues. The V end lost 7 bases, the J end lost 3 bases, and 12 bases lay between the germline ends. Germline V gene lookup returns CDR1 SQVTM and CDR2 ANQGSEA. The CDR3: CSAMTGSNEKLFF. In DNA, the CDR3 is TGCAGCGCCATGACAGGCTCTAATGAAAAACTGTTTTTT.

The chain links TRBV7-8 to TRBJ2-7, with 14 positions matching TRBD2. CDR1 is SGHVS and CDR2 is FQNEAQ in the germline V gene. The CDR3 is 18 amino acids. Germline trimming cut 4 bases from V and 3 bases from J; bases unmatched to any gene: 11. CDR3 DNA sequence: TGTGCCAGCAGCTCGGCTTTAATGGGGACTAGCGGGGGCTACGAGCAGTACTTC. This encodes CASSSALMGTSGGYEQYF.

This chain uses TRBV6-2 or TRBV6-3 with TRBJ2-3; tentative D call: TRBD2 (6 bases). Looked up from germline, CDR1 is MNHEY and CDR2 is SVGEGT. This CDR3 has 16 residues. Trimming pared 2 bases from V and 2 bases from J, leaving 14 bases between. CDR3 sequence reads: CASSYDAGSLTDTQYF. The CDR3 DNA sequence: TGTGCCAGCAGTTACGATGCGGGATCCCTCACAGATACGCAGTATTTT.

About this clonotype: The junction and the germline gene differ at one end; a read error may be behind it. V and J are TRBV28 and TRBJ1-2, with no clear D. Germline CDR1 MDHEN, CDR2 SYDVKM. The CDR3 extends over 14 amino acids. The CDR3 here is CASGLVGTNYGYTF. CDR3 DNA: TGTGCCAGCGGTTTAGTGGGGACTAACTATGGCTACACCTTC.

The chain links TRBV29-1 to TRBJ2-3; the D call may be TRBD1 or TRBD2 (6 bases each). The CDR3 sequence is 14 residues long. Germline assignment: CDR1 SQVTM and CDR2 ANQGSEA. V was shortened by 2 bases and J by 2 bases, with 11 bases between the two germline ends. In nucleotides, the CDR3 is TGCAGCGTTGAAAGGGGGAGGAACACAGATACGCAGTATTTT. This codes for CSVERGRNTDTQYF.

V gene TRBV6-2 or TRBV6-3 combines with J gene TRBJ2-5; 10 bases map to TRBD2. The CDR3 loop spans 16 amino acids. V was pared by 5 bases and J by 0 bases, with 6 bases of the junction left unmatched. Germline lookup yields CDR1 MNHEY and CDR2 SVGEGT. The CDR3 DNA follows: TGTGCCAGCAGTCGGCAACTAGCGGGGTACCAAGAGACCCAGTACTTC. Encoded protein: CASSRQLAGYQETQYF.

This clonotype has more than one count but fewer than ten. This rearrangement joins TRBV4-3 to TRBJ2-1, with 10 bases matching TRBD2. The CDR3 has 17 amino acids. Germline values: CDR1 LGHNA, CDR2 YSLEER. V dropped 2 bases and J dropped 2; count of bases not matched to a gene: 6. The CDR3 DNA follows: TGCGCCAGCAGCCAACTACCGAGCGGGAGGGCCTACAATGAGCAGTTCTTC. Its translation is CASSQLPSGRAYNEQFF.

The chain is built from TRBV6-2 or TRBV6-3 and TRBJ1-1, with unresolved D. Trimming stripped 5 bases from V and 1 base from J, with 11 bases between. In germline, CDR1 is MNHEY, CDR2 SVGEGT. This CDR3 is 14 amino acids long. This chain's CDR3 is CASSPTHRNTEAFF. CDR3 DNA sequence: TGTGCCAGCAGTCCAACGCATAGGAACACTGAAGCTTTCTTT.

The gene calls are TRBV3-1 and TRBJ2-7; D might be TRBD1 (6 bases). The CDR3 has 15 amino acids. Germline V gene data show CDR1 as LGHDT and CDR2 as YNNKEL (reference sequence). V lost 4 bases, J lost 2 bases, and 15 bases lay in between. The CDR3 reads CASSLHGTRPYEQYF. The CDR3 nucleotides are TGTGCCAGCAGCCTACACGGGACACGACCCTACGAGCAGTACTTC.

This clonotype was seen only a few times. The rearrangement links TRBV6-2 or TRBV6-3 to TRBJ2-1; no reliable D call. The end of the DNA is better explained by TRBJ2-7, so the J call may be wrong. Germline-derived CDR1 and CDR2 are MNHEY and SVGEGT. There are 13 residues in the CDR3. The DNA for the CDR3 is TGTGCCAGCAGTTTCATAGCTTACAATGAGCAGTACTTC. The encoded protein is CASSFIAYNEQYF.

This clonotype was counted many times. The chain employs TRBV29-1 and TRBJ1-2; D possibly corresponds to TRBD1 (5 bases). CDR1 is SQVTM, CDR2 ANQGSEA, per germline. V gave up 3 bases and J gave up 9 bases, with 14 bases separating them. The CDR3 spans 12 residues. CDR3: CSVDMTAGSYTF. The CDR3 DNA reads as TGCAGCGTTGACATGACAGCTGGCAGCTACACCTTC.

There are a few counts of this clonotype. The chain is built from TRBV20-1 and TRBJ2-1; D is tentatively TRBD1 or TRBD2 (7 bases each). Trimming shortened V by 4 bases and J by 4 bases, and 23 bases separated the two germline ends. CDR3 length: 17 amino acids. Germline V gives CDR1 DFQATT, CDR2 SNEGSKA (reference sequence). The CDR3 bases are TGCAGTGCTATCGCCGGGGAGGGGGCAGGGGAATACAATGAGCAGTTCTTC. Translation: CSAIAGEGAGEYNEQFF.

On this clonotype: At one end, the junction sequence differs from germline, possibly due to a read error. CDR3 DNA: TGTGCCGGCAGGAACCGGGACAGGGGAGCCAAAAACATTCAGTACTTC. Its translation: CAGRNRDRGAKNIQYF. The V gene is TRBV6-2 or TRBV6-3, the J gene TRBJ2-4; TRBD1 matches at 10 bases. CDR3 length: 16 residues. The germline V gene has CDR1 MNHEY and CDR2 SVGEGT.

As DNA, the CDR3 is TGTGCCAGCGGAAAAACTAGCGGGAACAACATTCAGTACTTC. This codes for CASGKTSGNNIQYF. This chain connects TRBV6-2 or TRBV6-3 to TRBJ2-4; the match to TRBD2 covers 10 bases. V dropped 8 bases and J dropped 7; count of bases not matched to a gene: 8. Germline CDR1 MNHEY, CDR2 SVGEGT. This CDR3 spans 14 amino acids.

The gene calls are TRBV21-1 and TRBJ2-5; TRBD1 is the table's D call, not checked against the DNA. The J call may be in error: the DNA end matches TRBJ2-7 better. TRBV21-1 is annotated as a pseudogene. The CDR3 totals 16 residues. CDR3 DNA sequence: TGTGCCAGCAGCCCCACGGTGGGCAGGGGGTACTACGAGCAGTACTTC. Translated: CASSPTVGRGYYEQYF.